One sample yielded the 13 T cell receptor beta chains listed below, sequenced in a study of blood T cell repertoires in COVID-19. The method was immunoSEQ multiplex PCR; TCRdb's version includes in-frame clones alone and lacks a portion of them. The sample has about 75,000 clones; roughly 91% are singletons. Sequencing was performed on peripheral blood. These receptors were collected from a human donor in a cohort sampled during active COVID-19.

The chain joins TRBV6-5 to TRBJ2-7, with D perhaps matching TRBD1 (5 bases). The CDR3 has 12 residues. CDR1 MNHEY and CDR2 SVGAGI come from the germline V gene. The ends were cut back, 10 bases at V and 2 bases at J, with 12 bases in the middle. The CDR3 region has the DNA TGTGCCACCCTGGCAGGGACCTACGAGCAGTACTTC. Translation: CATLAGTYEQYF.

The rearrangement uses TRBV6-5 and TRBJ2-1; TRBD1 matches at 8 bases. The CDR3 loop spans 14 amino acids. The trim removed 7 bases at V and 3 bases at J, leaving 5 bases unmatched. From germline, CDR1 is MNHEY and CDR2 SVGAGI. CDR3: CASTTGQVYNEQFF. The CDR3, as DNA: TGTGCCAGCACCACGGGACAGGTCTACAATGAGCAGTTCTTC.

The CDR3 bases are TGTGCCAGCAGTTTATTCGGGACTAGCGGGTACAATGAGCAGTTCTTC. Its translation: CASSLFGTSGYNEQFF. The V call is TRBV28, the J call TRBJ2-1, with 12 nucleotides matching TRBD2. Germline V gives CDR1 MDHEN, CDR2 SYDVKM. This CDR3 contains 16 residues. V lost 1 base to trimming and J lost 4 bases; unmatched junction nucleotides: 2. The full variable domain, rest sourced from reference TRBV28 and TRBJ2-1, is DVKVTQSSRYLVKRTGEKVFLECVQDMDHENMFWYRQDPGLGLRLIYFSYDVKMKEKGDIPEGYSVSREKKERFSLILESASTNQTSMYLCASSLFGTSGYNEQFFGPGTRLTVL.

This clone came up a few times. The V and J genes are TRBV7-2 and TRBJ2-1; 16 bases agree with TRBD2. Per the germline V gene, CDR1 is SGHTA and CDR2 is FQGNSA. V lost 8 bases, J lost 7 bases, and 8 bases stayed unmatched. The CDR3 extends over 16 amino acids. The CDR3 DNA sequence: TGTGCCAGCCGGGGAGGGGGACTAGCGGGAGGGAATGAGCAGTTCTTC. Translating it yields CASRGGGLAGGNEQFF.

The chain recombines TRBV20-1 with TRBJ2-7, with 8 bases fitting TRBD1. Germline V gene data show CDR1 as DFQATT and CDR2 as SNEGSKA (reference sequence). The CDR3 has 14 residues. V lost 3 bases and J lost 7; bases outside the gene matches: 11. The CDR3 is CSASPGQGAWEQYF. In DNA, the CDR3 is TGCAGTGCTAGTCCCGGGCAGGGGGCTTGGGAGCAGTACTTC.

The rearrangement links TRBV30 to TRBJ2-7; TRBD2 matches 9 bases. Germline CDR1 reads GTSNPN; CDR2 reads SVGIG (reference sequence). With 0 bases clipped from V and 2 bases from J, the junction kept 5 bases outside the gene matches. The CDR3 extends over 15 amino acids. The CDR3 bases are TGTGCCTGGAGTGTCGGGCTAGCGGGAACCTACGAGCAGTACTTC. Its translation is CAWSVGLAGTYEQYF.

The genes are TRBV5-1 and TRBJ2-3; 7 nucleotides agree with TRBD1. Losses at the gene ends were 4 bases for V and 0 bases for J; bases not matched to a gene: 11. The CDR3 loop spans 17 amino acids. Germline assignment: CDR1 SGHRS and CDR2 YFSETQ. CDR3 DNA: TGCGCCAGCAGCCCCTTCGGACAGGCGTCTAGCACAGATACGCAGTATTTT. Translation gives CASSPFGQASSTDTQYF. The full variable domain, completed using reference TRBV5-1 and TRBJ2-3, is KAGVTQTPRYLIKTRGQQVTLSCSPISGHRSVSWYQQTPGQGLQFLFEYFSETQRNKGNFPGRFSGRQFSNSRSEMNVSTLELGDSALYLCASSPFGQASSTDTQYFGPGTRLTVL.

V and J are TRBV11-2 and TRBJ2-5; D perhaps matches TRBD2 (5 bases). This CDR3 is 14 amino acids long. V lost 5 bases to trimming and J lost 4 bases, with 14 bases between them. Germline CDR1 SGHAT, CDR2 FQNNGV. DNA for the CDR3: TGTGCCAGCAGCCCATTCACTAGAGGAGAGACCCAGTACTTC. It specifies CASSPFTRGETQYF.

V usage is TRBV4-2 and J usage is TRBJ1-4; 8 positions match TRBD1. The CDR3 is 18 residues long. Germline loops: CDR1 LGHNA, CDR2 YNFKEQ. V lost 0 bases, J lost 5 bases, and 11 bases stayed unmatched. The CDR3 here is CASSQDLALRTGNEKLFF. CDR3 in DNA: TGTGCCAGCAGCCAAGATCTAGCCTTAAGGACAGGGAATGAAAAACTGTTTTTT.

The V call is TRBV6-5, the J call TRBJ2-7; 12 bases are a match to TRBD1. The germline V gene has CDR1 MNHEY and CDR2 SVGAGI. V gave up 8 bases and J gave up 2 bases; unmatched junction bases: 1. The CDR3 sequence is 13 residues long. The chain's CDR3 is CASGTGGPYEQYF. The DNA for the CDR3 is TGTGCCAGCGGGACAGGGGGCCCCTACGAGCAGTACTTC.

The J gene is TRBJ2-7, the V gene TRBV7-2, with 10 bases lining up with TRBD2. The CDR3 contains 15 residues. Germline-derived CDR1 and CDR2 are SGHTA and FQGNSA. The V and J ends lost 5 bases and 2 bases, in that order; junction bases with no gene match: 6. The CDR3 is CASSALAGVTYEQYF. The CDR3 DNA sequence: TGTGCCAGCAGCGCCCTAGCGGGAGTCACCTACGAGCAGTACTTC.

The CDR3 reads CASSSYGRESTEAFF. The CDR3 coding sequence is TGCGCCAGCAGCTCTTATGGCCGGGAGAGCACTGAAGCTTTCTTT. The V call is TRBV5-1, the J call TRBJ1-1; no clear D gene. The germline V gene encodes CDR1 SGHRS and CDR2 YFSETQ. Trimming removed 3 bases at V and 4 bases at J, with 16 bases between. The CDR3 totals 15 residues.

The CDR3, as DNA: TGTGCCAGCAGTTACGCGGTGGTCGGTGGGTCCTACGAGCAGTACTTC. Encoded protein: CASSYAVVGGSYEQYF. The genes are TRBV6-5 and TRBJ2-7; D not certain. The ends were cut back, 2 bases at V and 1 base at J, with 15 bases in the middle. This CDR3 comprises 16 residues. Looked up from germline, CDR1 is MNHEY and CDR2 is SVGAGI.